The next 10 T cell receptor beta chains were all read from a single sample in a study of blood T cell repertoires in COVID-19. Assay used: immunoSEQ multiplex PCR; TCRdb lists only in-frame clones, some missing. The repertoire has 310,000 or so clones, approximately 90% of them found once; the top ten carry 2.2%. Material for sequencing was peripheral blood. These receptor sequences come from a woman between 50 and 59 years old who had recovered from COVID-19.

This clone was found once. The V call is TRBV6-5, the J call TRBJ1-4, with 7 bases matching TRBD1. V lost 0 bases to trimming and J lost 8 bases; unmatched junction nucleotides: 6. The CDR3 spans 15 residues. Germline V lookup: CDR1 MNHEY, CDR2 SVGAGI. The CDR3, as DNA: TGTGCCAGCAGTTACTCGAAGAGGGGGCTAGAAAAACTGTTTTTT. Translated, it gives CASSYSKRGLEKLFF.

The V call is TRBV14, the J call TRBJ2-7; TRBD1 matches at 8 bases. The V and J ends lost 1 base and 5 bases, in that order; junction bases with no gene match: 7. The CDR3 consists of 15 residues. The germline CDR1 and CDR2 sequences are SGHDN and FVKESK. The chain's CDR3 is CASSQGPGGFHEQYF. The CDR3 DNA reads as TGTGCCAGCAGCCAAGGGCCAGGGGGCTTCCACGAGCAGTACTTC.

This clone was seen a handful of times. The J gene is TRBJ1-1, the V gene TRBV6-5; 8 bases are shared with TRBD1. CDR3 size: 15 residues. The germline gives CDR1 MNHEY, CDR2 SVGAGI. The V segment lost 5 bases and the J segment 5 bases; nucleotides outside the gene matches: 10. The CDR3 sequence is CASSHRTGRGTEAFF. Here the CDR3 DNA reads TGTGCCAGCAGTCACCGGACAGGGAGGGGTACTGAAGCTTTCTTT.

This chain uses TRBV7-3 with TRBJ2-2; 7 nucleotides line up with TRBD2. The junction had 3 bases not matched to a gene; V was cut back by 0 bases and J by 2 bases. Germline V gene lookup returns CDR1 SGHTA and CDR2 FQGTGA. This CDR3 has 16 residues. The CDR3 protein is CASSLTASGNTGELFF. The DNA of the CDR3 is TGTGCCAGCAGCTTAACGGCTAGCGGAAACACCGGGGAGCTGTTTTTT.

The V and J genes are TRBV7-3 and TRBJ2-2, with 7 bases identical to TRBD1. CDR1 is SGHTA, CDR2 FQGTGA, per germline. CDR3 length equals 13 residues. V lost 5 bases, J lost 7 bases, and 4 bases stayed unmatched. CDR3 in DNA: TGTGCCAGCAGCGCACAGGGGAACGGGGAGCTGTTTTTT. Protein sequence: CASSAQGNGELFF.

The genes are TRBV7-8 and TRBJ2-7; 7 bases are shared with TRBD1. Trimming took 5 bases from V and 2 from J; bases not matched to a gene: 9. From germline, CDR1 is SGHVS and CDR2 FQNEAQ. CDR3 length: 15 residues. The CDR3 loop is CASSRDRGTAYEQYF. The DNA for the CDR3 is TGTGCCAGCAGCCGAGATAGGGGGACAGCCTACGAGCAGTACTTC.

The table lists this clone with a few counts. J is TRBJ1-6 and V is TRBV12-3 or TRBV12-4, with unresolved D. Trimming shortened V by 5 bases and J by 8 bases, and 7 bases separated the two germline ends. CDR3 length equals 12 residues. CDR3 coding DNA: TGTGCCAGCAGTGGAGGGTATTCACCCCTCCACTTT. Protein product: CASSGGYSPLHF.

Points on this clone: Germline is not matched at one junction end, which may reflect a read error. The chain has TRBV19 and TRBJ1-2; possible D gene TRBD1, 6 bases. CDR3 length equals 14 residues. In germline, CDR1 is LNHDA, CDR2 SQIVND (reference sequence). CDR3: CASSMLGATYVYTF. The CDR3 region has the DNA TGTGCCAGTAGTATGTTGGGGGCTACCTATGTCTACACCTTC.

This chain links TRBV20-1 with TRBJ2-7, with D tentatively TRBD2 (5 bases). The CDR3 sequence is 10 residues long. Deletions cut 6 bases from V and 3 bases from J, with 6 bases between. CDR1 is DFQATT, CDR2 SNEGSKA, per germline (reference sequence). In DNA form, the CDR3 reads TGCAGTGCGGGGAGCTACGAGCAGTACTTC. This sequence encodes CSAGSYEQYF.

In this sample, this clone turned up many times. The gene calls are TRBV29-1 and TRBJ2-5; possible D gene TRBD2, 5 bases. Trimming shortened V by 8 bases and J by 4 bases, and 8 bases separated the two germline ends. Looked up from germline, CDR1 is SQVTM and CDR2 is ANQGSEA. The CDR3 totals 10 residues. In nucleotides, the CDR3 is TGCAGCCTCGGAGGAGAGACCCAGTACTTC. Residues: CSLGGETQYF.